This TCR beta chain was identified in a study of beta chain features in type 1 diabetes. Study observations and caveats: Whether TCRB rearrangement is influenced by HLA type went unresolved here. All four CD4+ subsets from Type 1 diabetes patients carried moderately but significantly shorter TCRB CDR3s. A closer apparent resemblance between naive, central memory and Treg TCRB repertoires was seen in patients than in healthy donors.

This clone was found a few times. Its antigen is undetermined. A sort by CD45RO/CCR7/CD25/CD127/CD95/CD27 yielded CD4+ naive, central memory, regulatory and stem cell-like memory cells. Investigators reverse transcribed all isolated RNA, so they sequenced expressed TCRB transcripts. Sequenced by immunoSEQ multiplex PCR; TCRdb stores in-frame clones only, minus some. The sample lists around 310,000 clones; about 13% were seen once. Sequencing used naive CD4+ T cells from blood. The clonotype was recovered from a woman between 18 and 30 years old with type 1 diabetes.

CDR3 amino acids: CASSLGTSGYHNEQFF. DNA for the CDR3: TGTGCCAGCAGCTTAGGGACTAGCGGTTACCACAATGAGCAGTTCTTC. This rearrangement joins TRBV7-9 to TRBJ2-1; TRBD2 agrees at 10 bases. CDR3 length equals 16 residues. J gave up 5 bases and V 1 base, and 5 bases lay outside the gene matches. Germline CDR1 SEHNR, CDR2 FQNEAQ (reference sequence). The full variable domain, rest sourced from reference TRBV7-9 and TRBJ2-1, is DTGVSQNPRHKITKRGQNVTFRCDPISEHNRLYWYRQTLGQGPEFLTYFQNEAQLEKSRLLSDRFSAERPKGSFSTLEIQRTEQGDSAMYLCASSLGTSGYHNEQFFGPGTRLTVL.